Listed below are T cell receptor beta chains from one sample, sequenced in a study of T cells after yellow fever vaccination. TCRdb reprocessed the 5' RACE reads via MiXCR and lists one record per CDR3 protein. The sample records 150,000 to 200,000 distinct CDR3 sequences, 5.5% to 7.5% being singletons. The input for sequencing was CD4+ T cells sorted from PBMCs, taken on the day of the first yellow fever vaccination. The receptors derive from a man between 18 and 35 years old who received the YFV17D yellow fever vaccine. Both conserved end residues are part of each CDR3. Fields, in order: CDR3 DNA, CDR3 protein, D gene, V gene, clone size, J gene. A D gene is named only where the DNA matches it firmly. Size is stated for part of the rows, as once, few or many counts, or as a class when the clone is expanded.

TGTGCCAGCAGTTTGAGACAGCACTCACCCCTCCACTTT CASSLRQHSPLHF - TRBV27 many TRBJ1-6
TGTGCCACCGGTCCCTCCACAGCTAGCACAGATACGCAGTATTTT CATGPSTASTDTQYF - TRBV24-1 many TRBJ2-3
TGCGCCAGCAGCTTGAACAGGGAGGAAGGCTACACCTTC CASSLNREEGYTF - TRBV5-1 few TRBJ1-2
TGTGCCAGCAGCCCAAAAGGTAGCGGGGGTGACCCGAGCTCCTACAATGAGCAGTTCTTC CASSPKGSGGDPSSYNEQFF TRBD2 TRBV7-3 - TRBJ2-1
TGCGCCAGCAGCCAAGAGGAATCGTCGCTCGGGGTGGGCGATTGCACCATATATTTT CASSQEESSLGVGDCTIYF - TRBV4-1 - TRBJ1-3
TGCAGTGCTAGGGCGGGGGCGCATGGGGCCAACGTCCTGACTTTC CSARAGAHGANVLTF - TRBV20-1 - TRBJ2-6
TGTGCCAGCAGCCCAGACAGGGTCACCGGGGAGCTGTTTTTT CASSPDRVTGELFF TRBD1 TRBV7-8 - TRBJ2-2
TGTGCCAGCAGCGCGGACAGGTGGAATTCACCCCTCCACTTT CASSADRWNSPLHF TRBD1 TRBV2 many TRBJ1-6
TGTGCCAGCAGCCTCTTACAAGGGACTTCCCAGTTCTTC CASSLLQGTSQFF - TRBV3-1 many TRBJ2-1
TGCGCCAGCAGCTTGGGTCAGGTTGAAACTAATGAAAAACTGTTTTTT CASSLGQVETNEKLFF - TRBV5-1 many TRBJ1-4
TGTGCCAGCAGTGTCCGCAGGGACCAGCCCCAGCATTTT CASSVRRDQPQHF - TRBV27 - TRBJ1-5
TGCGCCAGCAGCCCAGACAGGCCGAACACCGGGGAGCTGTTTTTT CASSPDRPNTGELFF - TRBV5-1 - TRBJ2-2
TGTGCCAGCCGAAGGTCGGGGTCTAGCACAGATACGCAGTATTTT CASRRSGSSTDTQYF - TRBV9 many TRBJ2-3
TGCGCCAGCAGCCAAGATCCGAGGGGGACGAGCTCCTACAATGAGCAGTTCTTC CASSQDPRGTSSYNEQFF - TRBV4-3 many TRBJ2-1
TGTGCCAGCAGGCCCGCCGGGCCAGGGGGCAATCAGCCCCAGCATTTT CASRPAGPGGNQPQHF - TRBV12-3/TRBV12-4 many TRBJ1-5
TGTGCCAGCAGCCGCGATACAGGGGGCGGGGGCTACACCTTC CASSRDTGGGGYTF TRBD1 TRBV28 few TRBJ1-2
TGTGCCAGTAGTCCCTTGGCAGGGGCTAGGAACACTGAAGCTTTCTTT CASSPLAGARNTEAFF - TRBV19 many TRBJ1-1
TGTGCCAGCAGTGAAATGGACAGACACACTGAAGCTTTCTTT CASSEMDRHTEAFF - TRBV6-1 many TRBJ1-1
TGTGCCATCAGTGAGTTCCAAGAGACCCAGTACTTC CAISEFQETQYF - TRBV10-3 many TRBJ2-5
TGTGCCAGCATGGACAGGGGGGGAGGGGTGACTTTCTTT CASMDRGGGVTFF TRBD1 TRBV27 - TRBJ1-1
TGTGCCAGCAGGGAACAGGGGGCGCGTGAGCAGTACTTC CASREQGAREQYF TRBD1 TRBV6-6 many TRBJ2-7
TGTGCCAGCAGTCGTAGCTCCGGCGATGAGCAGTTCTTC CASSRSSGDEQFF - TRBV3-1 many TRBJ2-1
TGTGCCAGCAGTCCTTGGGGGGGTGCAACTAATGAAAAACTGTTTTTT CASSPWGGATNEKLFF - TRBV6-1 few TRBJ1-4
TGTGCCAGCGGTAAAGGGCTGAACACTGAAGCTTTATTT CASGKGLNTEALF - TRBV2 - TRBJ1-1
TGTGCCAGCAGTTACTACCACACCTCTGGAAACACCATATATTTT CASSYYHTSGNTIYF - TRBV6-5 few TRBJ1-3
TGTGCCAGCAGTTACTCCCAGGGGATCTACGAGCAGTACTTC CASSYSQGIYEQYF - TRBV6-5 - TRBJ2-7
TGTGCCAGCAGCCAAACCGGGACTATACAGTTCTTC CASSQTGTIQFF TRBD2 TRBV4-2 many TRBJ2-1
TGTGCCAGCAGACAAACCTCAGGGAACACTGAAGCTTTCTTT CASRQTSGNTEAFF - TRBV7-3 - TRBJ1-1
TGTGCCAGCAGTGAGGATACCCGTTACACCGGGGAGCTGTTTTTT CASSEDTRYTGELFF - TRBV6-4 many TRBJ2-2
TGCAGTGCTTCGAGGACTGGCCTCAGCTCCTACGAGCAGTACTTC CSASRTGLSSYEQYF - TRBV20-1 many TRBJ2-7
TGTGCCAGCAACCGACTCATTGGCAATCAGCCCCAGCATTTT CASNRLIGNQPQHF - TRBV6-5 many TRBJ1-5
TGTGCCACCAGCAGCCATCCAGGGGACTACCAAGAGACCCAGTACTTC CATSSHPGDYQETQYF - TRBV15 many TRBJ2-5
TGTGCCAGCAGCCCTTACGGGGGGGACGAGACCCAGTACTTC CASSPYGGDETQYF TRBD2 TRBV9 many TRBJ2-5
TGTGCCAGCAGTGACGGTGGGGGGACCCACCAGTTCTTC CASSDGGGTHQFF - TRBV6-4 - TRBJ2-1
TGTGCTAGCAGCCGTAGCGGGGGTGAGGAGCAGTTCTTC CASSRSGGEEQFF TRBD2 TRBV7-7 many TRBJ2-1
TGCGCCAGCAGTGAAATGGGACTAGTCAATACGCAGTATTTT CASSEMGLVNTQYF TRBD2 TRBV10-1 many TRBJ2-3
TGTGCCAGCAGCTCCGGATTCGGCCGAAGCGGGGAGCTGTTTTTT CASSSGFGRSGELFF - TRBV7-2 many TRBJ2-2
TGCAGCGTTAAAGGACTGGCGATCATCAACGAGCAGTACTTC CSVKGLAIINEQYF - TRBV29-1 - TRBJ2-7
TGTGCCAGCAGCTCTAGGGAACAGGGGCCCGCTGAAGCTTTCTTT CASSSREQGPAEAFF TRBD1 TRBV12-3/TRBV12-4 few TRBJ1-1
TGTGCCAGCAGCTTAGCCGAGACAGTTGAAAAACTGTTTTTT CASSLAETVEKLFF - TRBV7-2 - TRBJ1-4
TGTGCCAGCAGTTTACCCTCCGGGACAGGGTTGGGAGAGACCCAGTACTTC CASSLPSGTGLGETQYF TRBD1 TRBV28 many TRBJ2-5
TGTGCCAGCAGTGAGTCACAGGGATTATCACCCCTCCACTTT CASSESQGLSPLHF - TRBV2 many TRBJ1-6
TGTGCCAGCAGCCCCTGGGGCGGGGGCACAGATACGCAGTATTTT CASSPWGGGTDTQYF - TRBV7-3 many TRBJ2-3
TGTGCCAGCAGATCCCTCCCGGATACGCAGTATTTT CASRSLPDTQYF - TRBV7-2 many TRBJ2-3
TGTGCCAGCAGCTTAGATCGCGGCTCCTACAATGAGCAGTTCTTC CASSLDRGSYNEQFF - TRBV12-3/TRBV12-4 many TRBJ2-1
TGCGCCAGCAGCCAAGGGACAGCTCAGCCCCAGCATTTT CASSQGTAQPQHF - TRBV4-3 - TRBJ1-5
TGTGCCAGCAGTTACGGGACTAGCGGGATCTCCTACGAGCAGTACTTC CASSYGTSGISYEQYF TRBD2 TRBV6-2/TRBV6-3 few TRBJ2-7
TGTGCCAGCAGTCCGGGACAGGCCCGCGGATATGGCTACACCTTC CASSPGQARGYGYTF TRBD1 TRBV6-5 few TRBJ1-2